Included here is one T cell receptor beta chain sequence, with context. Antigen specificity is unknown. At one of its ends the junction is not consistent with the germline gene, which may arise from a read error. PCR primers comprised 60 Vbeta and 13 Jbeta primers. TCRdb's copy holds only in-frame clones and misses some; the assay was immunoSEQ multiplex PCR. The sample carries under 80,000 clones, more than 70% recorded once. These donors, healthy bone marrow donors, were studied. Germline CDR1 reads MNHEY; CDR2 reads SVGAGI. The CDR3 runs to 13 residues. The data were taken from a study of cytomegalovirus exposure and HLA in healthy donors. Study as a whole: Roughly 180 million T cells yielded roughly 120 million unique TCR beta sequences in earlier analysis.

Study observations and caveats: Sequencing depth roughly uniform across donors was assumed in presence/absence analyses. On later analysis, the bulk of CMV-associated TCR beta chains appeared to be HLA-restricted.

The specimen was PBMCs. The V and J genes are TRBV6-5 and TRBJ2-3, with D uncertain. This receptor was obtained from a woman aged 25 to 39 in good health and CMV-seronegative. As DNA, the CDR3 is TGTCCCAGCAAGCCTTTTAGCACAGATACGCAGTATTTT. Its translation is CPSKPFSTDTQYF.